Listed below are T cell receptor beta chains from one sample, sequenced in a study of vaccination and CD4 T cells after COVID-19. TCRdb passed the PCR reads through MiXCR, listing each CDR3 protein once. The data show 10,000 or so distinct CDR3 sequences, about 34% seen once. No antigens are known for them. The sample taken for sequencing was CD4+ T cells from blood, cultured in vitro. The receptors derive from a human donor in good health. Each CDR3 is given with its conserved first and last residue. Each record gives: D gene, V gene, clone size, J gene, CDR3 protein, CDR3 DNA. D genes are given only for firm matches. Size is stated for part of the rows, as once, few or many counts, or as a class when the clone is expanded.

D: -
V: TRBV7-3
size: few
J: TRBJ2-5
CDR3: CASSLRDRSETQYF
DNA: TGTGCCAGCAGCTTAAGGGATAGGTCAGAGACCCAGTACTTC

D: -
V: TRBV7-9
size: -
J: TRBJ2-7
CDR3: CASSPKGPYEQYF
DNA: TGTGCCAGCAGCCCCAAGGGCCCTTACGAGCAGTACTTC

D: -
V: TRBV10-3
size: medium-sized
J: TRBJ2-7
CDR3: CAISESGRGRIDSLYEQYF
DNA: TGTGCCATCAGTGAGTCGGGGCGTGGACGGATAGACAGCCTATACGAGCAGTACTTC

D: TRBD1
V: TRBV7-9
size: few
J: TRBJ1-5
CDR3: CASSLGQTNQPQHF
DNA: TGTGCCAGCAGCTTGGGACAGACTAATCAGCCCCAGCATTTT

D: TRBD2
V: TRBV20-1
size: -
J: TRBJ2-5
CDR3: CSASGERGSQETQYF
DNA: TGCAGTGCTAGTGGCGAGCGGGGGTCTCAAGAGACCCAGTACTTC

D: TRBD1
V: TRBV2
size: -
J: TRBJ1-6
CDR3: CASRVRDRKQNRPLHF
DNA: TGTGCCAGCAGAGTAAGGGACAGGAAACAAAACAGGCCCCTCCACTTT

D: -
V: TRBV28
size: few
J: TRBJ1-2
CDR3: CASSPQDHGYTF
DNA: TGTGCCAGCAGTCCCCAGGATCATGGCTACACCTTC

D: -
V: TRBV20-1
size: medium-sized
J: TRBJ2-7
CDR3: CSARNGAEQYF
DNA: TGCAGTGCTAGGAATGGAGCCGAGCAGTACTTC

D: -
V: TRBV28
size: -
J: TRBJ1-2
CDR3: CASKELRRLNYGYTF
DNA: TGTGCCAGCAAAGAACTTCGTCGGCTTAACTATGGCTACACCTTC

D: TRBD2
V: TRBV6-2/TRBV6-3
size: -
J: TRBJ2-1
CDR3: CASSYGLAAYNEQFF
DNA: TGTGCCAGCAGTTACGGACTAGCGGCCTACAATGAGCAGTTCTTC

D: TRBD1
V: TRBV19
size: -
J: TRBJ1-2
CDR3: CASSIMGQRNYGYTF
DNA: TGTGCCAGTAGTATAATGGGACAGCGCAACTATGGCTACACCTTC

D: -
V: TRBV15
size: few
J: TRBJ2-2
CDR3: CATSRAGSSTGELFF
DNA: TGTGCCACCAGCAGAGCAGGGAGTAGCACCGGGGAGCTGTTTTTT

D: TRBD1
V: TRBV6-2/TRBV6-3
size: few
J: TRBJ1-2
CDR3: CASSGQVDGYTF
DNA: TGTGCCAGCAGTGGACAGGTCGATGGCTACACCTTC

D: -
V: TRBV28
size: once
J: TRBJ2-2
CDR3: CASSPQSGELFF
DNA: TGTGCCAGCAGTCCCCAAAGCGGGGAGCTGTTTTTT

D: -
V: TRBV20-1
size: -
J: TRBJ2-1
CDR3: CSARPPGVPYNEQFF
DNA: TGCAGTGCTAGACCGCCGGGGGTGCCCTACAATGAGCAGTTCTTC

D: TRBD2
V: TRBV20-1
size: few
J: TRBJ2-2
CDR3: CSALRTSATGELFF
DNA: TGCAGTGCCCTCAGGACTAGCGCAACCGGGGAGCTGTTTTTT

D: TRBD1
V: TRBV19
size: few
J: TRBJ2-7
CDR3: CATQDRGRGEQYF
DNA: TGTGCCACCCAGGACAGGGGTCGAGGCGAGCAGTACTTC

D: -
V: TRBV19
size: -
J: TRBJ1-2
CDR3: CASSNPKGLNYGYTF
DNA: TGTGCCAGTAGCAATCCAAAAGGGCTGAACTATGGCTACACCTTC

D: TRBD1
V: TRBV19
size: -
J: TRBJ1-2
CDR3: CASSLIRGHGYGYTF
DNA: TGTGCCAGTAGTCTAATCAGGGGGCACGGCTATGGCTACACCTTC

D: -
V: TRBV7-8
size: -
J: TRBJ1-5
CDR3: CASSFSLSNQPQHF
DNA: TGTGCCAGCAGCTTCTCACTTAGCAATCAGCCCCAGCATTTT

D: -
V: TRBV30
size: -
J: TRBJ1-6
CDR3: CAWIGDGDSPLHF
DNA: TGTGCCTGGATTGGGGACGGAGATTCACCCCTCCACTTT

D: TRBD1
V: TRBV7-2
size: medium-sized
J: TRBJ1-5
CDR3: CASADRGNQPQHF
DNA: TGTGCCAGCGCCGACAGGGGCAATCAGCCCCAGCATTTT

D: -
V: TRBV6-2/TRBV6-3
size: few
J: TRBJ2-7
CDR3: CASSYPDAYEQYF
DNA: TGTGCCAGCAGTTATCCCGACGCCTACGAGCAGTACTTC

D: TRBD1
V: TRBV6-1
size: medium-sized
J: TRBJ1-5
CDR3: CATQGMDGNQPQHF
DNA: TGTGCCACACAGGGGATGGACGGCAATCAGCCCCAGCATTTT

D: TRBD1
V: TRBV19
size: -
J: TRBJ2-7
CDR3: CASGIKGPGTGDSYEQYF
DNA: TGTGCCAGTGGTATTAAGGGACCCGGGACAGGGGATTCGTACGAGCAGTACTTC

D: -
V: TRBV5-6
size: -
J: TRBJ2-5
CDR3: CASSLVPRETQYF
DNA: TGTGCCAGCAGCTTGGTTCCTAGGGAGACCCAGTACTTC

D: -
V: TRBV19
size: few
J: TRBJ1-5
CDR3: CASSMVRSVNQPQHF
DNA: TGTGCCAGTAGTATGGTAAGGTCGGTTAATCAGCCCCAGCATTTT

D: -
V: TRBV28
size: few
J: TRBJ1-1
CDR3: CASSLVQANTEAFF
DNA: TGTGCCAGCAGTTTGGTGCAGGCTAACACTGAAGCTTTCTTT

D: TRBD2
V: TRBV15
size: -
J: TRBJ2-1
CDR3: CATSNSGSGRYNEQFF
DNA: TGTGCCACCAGCAATAGCGGGAGTGGTCGCTACAATGAGCAGTTCTTC

D: TRBD1
V: TRBV14
size: -
J: TRBJ2-1
CDR3: CASSRGQDSYNEQFF
DNA: TGTGCCAGCAGCCGGGGACAGGACTCCTACAATGAGCAGTTCTTC

D: TRBD2
V: TRBV15
size: -
J: TRBJ2-3
CDR3: CATSKKRLAGVKTDTQYF
DNA: TGTGCCACCAGCAAAAAGCGACTAGCGGGAGTAAAGACAGATACGCAGTATTTT

D: TRBD1
V: TRBV20-1
size: -
J: TRBJ2-7
CDR3: CSARAGTGRNEQYF
DNA: TGCAGTGCTAGAGCGGGGACAGGGAGGAACGAGCAGTACTTC

D: TRBD2
V: TRBV6-5
size: -
J: TRBJ2-1
CDR3: CASSFRLAGGSGEQFF
DNA: TGTGCCAGCAGTTTCCGACTAGCGGGAGGAAGTGGTGAGCAGTTCTTC

D: -
V: TRBV20-1
size: -
J: TRBJ1-2
CDR3: CSAREPDYGYTF
DNA: TGCAGTGCTAGAGAACCGGACTATGGCTACACCTTC

D: -
V: TRBV28
size: few
J: TRBJ2-6
CDR3: CASSFDGANVLTF
DNA: TGTGCCAGCAGTTTCGATGGGGCCAACGTCCTGACTTTC

D: TRBD2
V: TRBV20-1
size: -
J: TRBJ2-2
CDR3: CSASPQDGRKNTGELFF
DNA: TGCAGTGCCAGTCCCCAGGACGGGAGGAAGAACACCGGGGAGCTGTTTTTT

D: -
V: TRBV21-1
size: -
J: TRBJ2-1
CDR3: CATLIERYRSYNEQFF
DNA: TGTGCCACCCTTATAGAAAGGTACCGCTCCTACAATGAGCAGTTCTTC

D: TRBD1
V: TRBV5-1
size: -
J: TRBJ1-2
CDR3: CASSFDSGTGIYGYTF
DNA: TGCGCCAGCAGCTTCGACTCCGGGACAGGGATATATGGCTACACCTTC

D: -
V: TRBV28
size: few
J: TRBJ1-4
CDR3: CASRLRTANNEKLFF
DNA: TGTGCCAGCAGGTTGAGGACAGCAAATAATGAAAAACTGTTTTTT

D: -
V: TRBV28
size: medium-sized
J: TRBJ2-5
CDR3: CASSVNDRKETQYF
DNA: TGTGCCAGCAGCGTCAACGACAGAAAAGAGACCCAGTACTTC

D: -
V: TRBV4-2
size: -
J: TRBJ1-3
CDR3: CASSQGPSGSGNTIYF
DNA: TGTGCCAGCAGCCAAGGACCATCTGGGTCTGGAAACACCATATATTTT

D: TRBD2
V: TRBV20-1
size: few
J: TRBJ2-1
CDR3: CSARDPNGGYNEQFF
DNA: TGCAGTGCTAGAGATCCCAACGGGGGGTACAATGAGCAGTTCTTC

D: TRBD1
V: TRBV7-3
size: -
J: TRBJ1-1
CDR3: CASSLTGTGGTSTEAFF
DNA: TGTGCCAGCAGCTTAACTGGGACAGGGGGAACCTCCACTGAAGCTTTCTTT

D: -
V: TRBV15
size: -
J: TRBJ2-5
CDR3: CATSRDTGPQYF
DNA: TGTGCCACCAGCAGAGATACAGGGCCCCAGTACTTC

D: -
V: TRBV7-9
size: -
J: TRBJ2-5
CDR3: CASSRGESKTQYF
DNA: TGTGCCAGCAGTAGGGGGGAGTCGAAGACCCAGTACTTC

D: TRBD2
V: TRBV7-2
size: -
J: TRBJ2-7
CDR3: CASSLGTSDLYEQYF
DNA: TGTGCCAGCAGCTTAGGGACTAGCGACCTCTACGAGCAGTACTTC

D: -
V: TRBV19
size: -
J: TRBJ2-1
CDR3: CASSTDRPFNEQFF
DNA: TGTGCCAGTAGTACAGACAGGCCTTTTAATGAGCAGTTCTTC

D: -
V: TRBV27
size: -
J: TRBJ2-1
CDR3: CASRRRATPLLYNEQFF
DNA: TGTGCCAGCAGGCGCCGGGCCACCCCTCTCCTGTACAATGAGCAGTTCTTC

D: -
V: TRBV6-2/TRBV6-3
size: -
J: TRBJ2-5
CDR3: CASSYFVQDDQETQYF
DNA: TGTGCCAGCAGTTACTTTGTACAGGACGACCAAGAGACCCAGTACTTC

D: -
V: TRBV27
size: medium-sized
J: TRBJ1-1
CDR3: CASRGTAPEAFF
DNA: TGTGCCAGCAGGGGGACGGCCCCTGAAGCTTTCTTT

D: -
V: TRBV6-4
size: -
J: TRBJ2-3
CDR3: CASSDSEGSDTQYF
DNA: TGTGCCAGCAGTGACTCAGAGGGCTCAGATACGCAGTATTTT

D: -
V: TRBV14
size: -
J: TRBJ1-2
CDR3: CASSPGQDLYGYTF
DNA: TGTGCCAGCAGCCCTGGTCAGGACCTCTATGGCTACACCTTC

D: -
V: TRBV7-2
size: -
J: TRBJ2-1
CDR3: CASSLAPAISNEQFF
DNA: TGTGCCAGCAGCTTAGCGCCCGCTATTTCAAATGAGCAGTTCTTC

D: TRBD2
V: TRBV7-2
size: few
J: TRBJ2-3
CDR3: CASSRTSGEDTQYF
DNA: TGTGCCAGCAGCCGAACTAGCGGGGAAGATACGCAGTATTTT

D: -
V: TRBV9
size: -
J: TRBJ2-7
CDR3: CASSVALIGEQYF
DNA: TGTGCCAGCAGCGTGGCGCTTATAGGGGAGCAGTACTTC

D: -
V: TRBV6-1
size: few
J: TRBJ2-2
CDR3: CASSVIGPGELFF
DNA: TGTGCCAGCAGTGTTATTGGCCCCGGGGAGCTGTTTTTT

D: -
V: TRBV28
size: few
J: TRBJ1-2
CDR3: CASSLQGWQDYGYTF
DNA: TGTGCCAGCAGTCTACAGGGCTGGCAGGACTATGGCTACACCTTC

D: -
V: TRBV28
size: few
J: TRBJ1-6
CDR3: CASLPPPPMTGPNSPLHF
DNA: TGTGCCAGCCTCCCCCCGCCCCCTATGACAGGACCTAATTCACCCCTCCACTTT